This section outlines one TCR beta chain sequence together with its context. Antigen specificity is unknown. TCRdb itself ran the reads through MiXCR, one entry per CDR3 protein. The sample has more than 150,000 distinct CDR3 sequences; approximately 20% are singletons. The data were obtained in a study of T cell repertoires in cytomegalovirus infection. Overall study context: The public TCR beta signatures pointed to both CMV infection and matching HLA type. Findings and caveats of the study: Predominance within the ex vivo response was attributable to HLA-C-restricted CMV-specific TCR beta clonotypes. Using cumulative public TCR beta family frequency, the authors identified those who carried CMV together with the relevant HLA.

The CDR3 is 15 residues long. The germline CDR1 and CDR2 sequences are DFQATT and SNEGSKA (reference sequence). Trimming removed 0 bases from V and 5 bases from J, with 16 bases in between. The specimen was PBMCs. The sequence derives from a human donor in good health (CMV status not recorded). Some clones in this sample may be carry-over from other donors' samples. V gene TRBV20-1 combines with J gene TRBJ1-1; D may be TRBD1 (6 bases). DNA for the CDR3: TGCAGTGCTAGAGATAAGGGGGGCTGGTCGACTGAAGCTTTCTTT. Translating gives CSARDKGGWSTEAFF.